Below are 6 T cell receptor beta chains sequenced from a single sample in a study of blood T cells in healthy people across ages. Through a sample-barcoded 5' primer and a J-beta primer mix, a second PCR was run for roughly 6 to 12 cycles. TCRdb called the 5' RACE reads again in MiXCR, with one record for every CDR3 protein. The sample gives around 1.5 million distinct CDR3 sequences, 45% to 70% of which show up once; over 6.5% is in the top ten. Sequences were obtained from blood. These receptors originate from a man between 18 and 35 years old in good health.

This chain joins TRBV6-1 and TRBJ2-3; TRBD2 matches at 10 bases. Trimming took 4 bases from V and 6 from J; bases not matched to a gene: 16. CDR3 length equals 18 residues. Germline lookup yields CDR1 MNHNS and CDR2 SASEGT. Here the CDR3 reads CASSGGLAGGSITDTQYF. The CDR3, as DNA: TGTGCCAGCAGTGGGGGATTAGCGGGAGGCAGTATCACCGATACGCAGTATTTT.

This sequence joins TRBV15 and TRBJ1-1, with unresolved D. Trimming pared 3 bases from V and 4 bases from J, leaving 12 bases between. CDR3 length equals 14 residues. Germline V gives CDR1 LNHNV, CDR2 YYDKDF (reference sequence). In DNA, the CDR3 is TGTGCCACCAGCAGCCCCCTTCAGGTCACTGAAGCTTTCTTT. Translation: CATSSPLQVTEAFF. Drawing the rest from reference TRBV15 and TRBJ1-1, the complete variable domain is DAMVIQNPRYQVTQFGKPVTLSCSQTLNHNVMYWYQQKSSQAPKLLFHYYDKDFNNEADTPDNFQSRRPNTSFCFLDIRSPGLGDTAMYLCATSSPLQVTEAFFGQGTRLTVV.

The chain carries TRBV20-1 and TRBJ1-1; D gene unclear. CDR3 length: 12 residues. The V gene's germline CDR1 is DFQATT and CDR2 SNEGSKA (reference sequence). The V end lost 6 bases, the J end lost 4 bases, and 12 bases lay between the germline ends. In nucleotides, the CDR3 is TGCAGTGCCGCGACGTACCGCACTGAAGCTTTCTTT. As protein: CSAATYRTEAFF.

This clonotype was counted once. The chain employs TRBV9 and TRBJ2-7; 7 bases fit TRBD1. The germline CDR1 and CDR2 sequences are SGDLS and YYNGEE. V shed 3 bases and J 2 bases; nucleotides not matched to a gene: 5. This CDR3 has 14 residues. The CDR3 spells CASSAQGQTYEQYF. For the CDR3, the DNA is TGTGCCAGCAGCGCCCAGGGACAGACCTACGAGCAGTACTTC.

This chain uses TRBV28 with TRBJ1-4, with 7 bases matching TRBD1. Trimming at V came to 5 bases and at J to 4 bases, leaving 4 bases not matched to a gene. CDR3 length: 14 residues. The germline V gene has CDR1 MDHEN and CDR2 SYDVKM. The DNA for the CDR3 is TGTGCCAGCAGTAAGGGGGCGGGTAATGAAAAACTGTTTTTT. Its translation is CASSKGAGNEKLFF.

The chain has TRBV11-2 and TRBJ1-5, with D possibly TRBD1 on 6 matching bases. The germline V gene has CDR1 SGHAT and CDR2 FQNNGV. The CDR3 runs to 18 residues. Trimming removed 5 bases at V and 1 base at J, with 21 bases between. CDR3 DNA sequence: TGTGCCAGCAGCAATCCTGTGCGGGGGCCGCCCAGCAATCAGCCCCAGCATTTT. Translating it yields CASSNPVRGPPSNQPQHF.